This T cell receptor beta chain was recovered during a study of response to subunit inactivated influenza vaccine. In TCRdb, the RT-PCR reads were re-called with MiXCR into one record per CDR3 protein. This sample has around 580,000 distinct CDR3 sequences, with roughly 12% found just once. This clonotype was detected many times. V gave up 3 bases and J gave up 7 bases, with 7 bases separating them. This CDR3 is 12 amino acids long. Germline-derived CDR1 and CDR2 are SGHTA and FQGNSA. The chain employs TRBV7-2 and TRBJ2-1; no clear D gene. The clonotype comes from a man aged 50 to 60 who received an inactivated influenza vaccine. The sequences come from PBMCs from blood, collected on the day of vaccination. The CDR3 is CASSLDRNEQFF. The DNA for the CDR3 is TGTGCCAGCAGCTTGGATCGTAATGAGCAGTTCTTC.